This passage covers 19 T cell receptor beta chains from one sample sequenced in a study of cytomegalovirus exposure and HLA in healthy donors. Primers for the PCR totalled 60 Vbeta and 13 Jbeta. The table came from immunoSEQ multiplex PCR; TCRdb's copy has only in-frame clones and leaves some out. The data contain approximately 210,000 clones, 79% of them singletons. Sequenced material: PBMCs. These receptors were taken from a girl aged 10 to 17 in good health and CMV-seropositive.

This chain connects TRBV7-9 to TRBJ1-4; 8 bases match TRBD1. The CDR3 has 14 amino acids. The junction had 11 bases not matched to a gene; V was cut back by 11 bases and J by 6 bases. Germline CDR1 is SEHNR and CDR2 is FQNEAQ (reference sequence). CDR3 amino acids: CASHRQGRHEKLFF. The CDR3 nucleotides read TGTGCCTCCCACAGACAGGGGAGGCATGAAAAACTGTTTTTT. The entire variable domain, with the rest obtained from reference TRBV7-9 and TRBJ1-4, is as follows: DTGVSQNPRHKITKRGQNVTFRCDPISEHNRLYWYRQTLGQGPEFLTYFQNEAQLEKSRLLSDRFSAERPKGSFSTLEIQRTEQGDSAMYLCASHRQGRHEKLFFGSGTQLSVL.

The chain joins TRBV7-2 to TRBJ1-3, with 9 bases lining up with TRBD1. The V and J ends lost 1 base and 2 bases, in that order; junction bases with no gene match: 3. The CDR3 runs 16 residues. Germline assignment: CDR1 SGHTA and CDR2 FQGNSA. The CDR3, as DNA: TGTGCCAGCAGCTTAGTCCGGGACAGGGCTGGAAACACCATATATTTT. It codes for CASSLVRDRAGNTIYF.

The V gene is TRBV5-1, the J gene TRBJ2-1; TRBD1 matches at 10 bases. This CDR3 is built from 16 residues. Trimming at V came to 0 bases and at J to 7 bases, leaving 7 bases not matched to a gene. Germline CDR1 and CDR2: SGHRS and YFSETQ. CDR3 DNA sequence: TGCGCCAGCAGCTTGGGTGGGACAGGGGATAGGAATGAGCAGTTCTTC. Translation: CASSLGGTGDRNEQFF.

The chain couples TRBV20-1 to TRBJ1-1; D not certain. This CDR3 is built from 9 residues. Germline V gene lookup returns CDR1 DFQATT and CDR2 SNEGSKA (reference sequence). Trimming took off 8 bases at V and 2 bases at J, with 3 bases between the two ends. CDR3 nucleotide sequence: TGCAGTTTAAACACTGAAGCTTTCTTT. It translates to CSLNTEAFF.

V is TRBV6-5 and J is TRBJ1-3, with a possible D match to TRBD1 (5 bases). The ends were cut back, 8 bases at V and 8 bases at J, with 7 bases in the middle. Germline V gene lookup returns CDR1 MNHEY and CDR2 SVGAGI. The CDR3 sequence is 10 residues long. The CDR3 DNA reads TGTGCCAGCCGGGGGGACACCATATATTTT. This translates into CASRGDTIYF.

This clone was counted once. The V and J genes are TRBV30 and TRBJ2-3, with D possibly matching TRBD1 (6 bases). Per the germline V gene, CDR1 is GTSNPN and CDR2 is SVGIG (reference sequence). CDR3 length: 13 residues. V gave up 2 bases and J gave up 3 bases, with 9 bases separating them. The DNA of the CDR3 is TGTGCCTGGAGTCTGAGGGGGACAGATACGCAGTATTTT. Translating gives CAWSLRGTDTQYF.

J is TRBJ2-3 and V is TRBV2, with 8 positions matching TRBD2. Germline loops: CDR1 SNHLY, CDR2 FYNNEI. V dropped 4 bases and J dropped 5; count of bases not matched to a gene: 8. The CDR3 runs 15 residues. The CDR3 here is CASSVTLAGEDTQYF. The CDR3 nucleotides read TGTGCCAGCAGTGTGACCCTAGCGGGCGAAGATACGCAGTATTTT.

Turning to this clone: Within the sample, other DNA sequences also encode this same CDR3. The chain employs TRBV29-1 and TRBJ2-7; 7 nucleotides align to TRBD1. J gave up 7 bases and V 3 bases, and 12 bases lay outside the gene matches. Germline assignment: CDR1 SQVTM and CDR2 ANQGSEA. CDR3 length: 14 residues. The CDR3 nucleotides are TGCAGCGTTGAGAGCGGCAGGGGGTTAGGGGAGCAGTACTTC. This translates into CSVESGRGLGEQYF.

The chain combines TRBV7-9 with TRBJ2-7; D possibly corresponds to TRBD2 (7 bases). The V end lost 0 bases, the J end lost 3 bases, and 15 bases lay between the germline ends. The germline CDR1 and CDR2 sequences are SEHNR and FQNEAQ (reference sequence). This CDR3 is built from 16 residues. As DNA, the CDR3 is TGTGCCAGCAGCTTAGCGGGGGGGGGACAAATCTACGAGCAGTACTTC. Amino acids: CASSLAGGGQIYEQYF.

This rearrangement joins TRBV27 to TRBJ1-5; D is uncertain. The CDR3 totals 15 residues. Looked up from germline, CDR1 is MNHEY and CDR2 is SMNVEV (reference sequence). V was pared by 8 bases and J by 4 bases, with 18 bases between. CDR3 residues: CASGSTLNLNQPQHF. CDR3 in DNA: TGTGCCAGCGGTAGTACGCTGAACTTAAATCAGCCCCAGCATTTT.

The chain uses TRBV25-1 and TRBJ2-2; TRBD2 matches at 10 bases. Germline CDR1 and CDR2: MGHDK and SYGVNS. J was trimmed by 5 bases and V by 10 bases; bases with no gene match: 10. This CDR3 comprises 15 residues. CDR3 protein: CATRGSGGITGELFF. The CDR3 nucleotides are TGTGCCACCAGGGGTAGCGGGGGGATTACCGGGGAGCTGTTTTTT.

This rearrangement joins TRBV2 to TRBJ1-2; D unresolved. The CDR3 is 13 residues long. Per the germline V gene, CDR1 is SNHLY and CDR2 is FYNNEI. V lost 7 bases and J lost 5, with 14 bases in between. CDR3 in amino acids: CASTLDEGYGYTF. The CDR3, as DNA: TGTGCCAGCACCTTAGACGAGGGATATGGCTACACCTTC.

The chain has TRBV9 and TRBJ2-5; TRBD1 matches at 8 bases. Germline-derived CDR1 and CDR2 are SGDLS and YYNGEE. This CDR3 spans 16 amino acids. With 3 bases clipped from V and 5 bases from J, the junction kept 12 bases outside the gene matches. This CDR3 reads CASSATSGTGGETQYF. CDR3 bases: TGTGCCAGCAGCGCTACTTCCGGGACAGGCGGTGAGACCCAGTACTTC.

The chain links TRBV5-4 to TRBJ2-7, with D perhaps matching TRBD1 (6 bases). This CDR3 has 14 amino acids. The V gene's germline CDR1 is SGHNT and CDR2 YYREEE (reference sequence). Trimming shortened V by 1 base and J by 5 bases, and 13 bases separated the two germline ends. This CDR3 reads CASSLNRGTDEQYF. As DNA, the CDR3 is TGTGCCAGCAGCTTGAATAGGGGGACCGACGAGCAGTACTTC.

The chain has TRBV4-3 and TRBJ1-4; the D is unclear. Germline assignment: CDR1 LGHNA and CDR2 YSLEER. The ends were cut back, 0 bases at V and 5 bases at J, with 16 bases in the middle. The CDR3 has 17 residues. CDR3 residues: CASSQEPKDGGNEKLFF. CDR3 coding DNA: TGCGCCAGCAGCCAAGAACCCAAGGACGGAGGAAATGAAAAACTGTTTTTT.

This chain connects TRBV7-6 to TRBJ1-5; 9 nucleotides agree with TRBD1. The germline gives CDR1 SGHVS, CDR2 FNYEAQ. V was clipped by 6 bases and J by 2 bases; unmatched bases: 8. The CDR3 extends over 16 amino acids. For the CDR3, the DNA is TGTGCCAGCAGTTCAACAGGGGGCCGGGGCAATCAGCCCCAGCATTTT. Protein product: CASSSTGGRGNQPQHF.

The chain carries TRBV11-2 and TRBJ1-3; 7 bases are shared with TRBD1. CDR1 and CDR2 (germline): SGHAT, FQNNGV. The CDR3 contains 18 residues. Trimming removed 1 base from V and 3 bases from J; junction bases left unmatched: 12. DNA for the CDR3: TGTGCCAGCAGCTTAGCATTCGCGCCCCGGACAGGTGGAAACACCATATATTTT. This gives the protein CASSLAFAPRTGGNTIYF.

The chain links TRBV2 to TRBJ1-5; D ambiguous. V was clipped by 6 bases and J by 8 bases, with 14 bases between them. This CDR3 comprises 13 residues. The germline V gene encodes CDR1 SNHLY and CDR2 FYNNEI. CDR3 protein: CASRSGVSEPQHF. In DNA, the CDR3 is TGTGCCAGCAGGTCCGGGGTATCGGAGCCCCAGCATTTT.

The rearrangement links TRBV9 to TRBJ1-2, with TRBD1 matching over 8 bases. Trimming took 4 bases from V and 2 from J; bases not matched to a gene: 7. Germline CDR1 is SGDLS and CDR2 is YYNGEE. The CDR3 runs 15 residues. The CDR3 is CASSTRRQGNYGYTF. The CDR3 nucleotides are TGTGCCAGCAGCACGCGACGACAGGGGAACTATGGCTACACCTTC. Filled out from reference TRBV9 and TRBJ1-2, the complete variable domain reads DSGVTQTPKHLITATGQRVTLRCSPRSGDLSVYWYQQSLDQGLQFLIQYYNGEERAKGNILERFSAQQFPDLHSELNLSSLELGDSALYFCASSTRRQGNYGYTFGSGTRLTVV.